The next 23 T cell receptor beta chains were all read from a single sample in a study of blood T cell repertoires in COVID-19. Measured with immunoSEQ multiplex PCR; TCRdb has only the in-frame clones, and not every one. Of about 150,000 clones listed, 91% are singletons. Source material: peripheral blood. The receptors originated from a man aged 45 to 65 with acute or convalescent COVID-19.

This clone was observed a single time. The chain has TRBV27 and TRBJ2-1; maybe TRBD1 (5 bases). The CDR3 loop spans 13 amino acids. Trimming left V 2 bases short and J 8 bases short, with 10 bases between. CDR1 MNHEY and CDR2 SMNVEV come from the germline V gene (reference sequence). CDR3 DNA: TGTGCCAGCAGTTTAGTTAGGGGATATGAGCAGTTCTTC. This translates into CASSLVRGYEQFF.

V and J are TRBV6-5 and TRBJ1-2; TRBD1 agrees at 10 bases. The V gene's germline CDR1 is MNHEY and CDR2 SVGAGI. The V gene end was trimmed by 7 bases and the J gene end by 6 bases; junction bases not matched to a gene: 8. The CDR3 contains 14 residues. The CDR3 spells CASTETGQGNGYTF. The CDR3 bases are TGTGCCAGCACAGAAACGGGACAGGGGAATGGCTACACCTTC.

This chain joins TRBV5-6 and TRBJ2-1; D unresolved. CDR1 SGHDT and CDR2 YYEEEE come from the germline V gene. There are 11 residues in the CDR3. V was clipped by 3 bases and J by 10 bases, with 8 bases between them. DNA for the CDR3: TGTGCCAGCAGCTACCGGGTAGAGCAGTTCTTC. It encodes CASSYRVEQFF. Filled out from reference TRBV5-6 and TRBJ2-1, the complete variable domain reads DAGVTQSPTHLIKTRGQQVTLRCSPKSGHDTVSWYQQALGQGPQFIFQYYEEEERQRGNFPDRFSGHQFPNYSSELNVNALLLGDSALYLCASSYRVEQFFGPGTRLTVL.

V is TRBV20-1 and J is TRBJ1-2; maybe TRBD1 (5 bases). V was shortened by 6 bases and J by 5 bases, with 10 bases between the two germline ends. CDR1 and CDR2 from the germline V gene are DFQATT and SNEGSKA (reference sequence). This CDR3 region has 11 residues. The CDR3 is CSASGIYGYTF. The DNA for the CDR3 is TGCAGTGCCTCAGGGATTTATGGCTACACCTTC.

This sequence joins TRBV11-2 and TRBJ1-5; the D is unclear. Per the germline V gene, CDR1 is SGHAT and CDR2 is FQNNGV. V was trimmed by 1 base and J by 4 bases, leaving 20 bases between them. There are 18 residues in the CDR3. The CDR3, as DNA: TGTGCCAGCAGCTTAGGACCGGGAGGGCAAACTCGAAATCAGCCCCAGCATTTT. This translates into CASSLGPGGQTRNQPQHF.

CDR3 sequence: CASSHPNYEQYF. The CDR3 region has the DNA TGTGCCAGCAGCCATCCAAACTACGAGCAGTACTTC. The J gene is TRBJ2-7, the V gene TRBV3-1 (or the pseudogene TRBV3-2), with unresolved D. Germline CDR1 and CDR2: LGHDT and YNNKEL (reference sequence). V was clipped by 3 bases and J by 3 bases, with 6 bases between them. This CDR3 is 12 amino acids long.

The chain carries TRBV28 and TRBJ1-3, with D hard to call. Germline CDR1 is MDHEN and CDR2 is SYDVKM. Trimming took 6 bases from V and 0 from J, leaving 9 bases between them. The CDR3 consists of 14 residues. The CDR3 sequence: CASSSGGSGNTIYF. The CDR3, as DNA: TGTGCCAGCAGCTCTGGCGGCTCTGGAAACACCATATATTTT. Based on the CDR3 plus reference TRBV28 and TRBJ1-3, the full variable domain is DVKVTQSSRYLVKRTGEKVFLECVQDMDHENMFWYRQDPGLGLRLIYFSYDVKMKEKGDIPEGYSVSREKKERFSLILESASTNQTSMYLCASSSGGSGNTIYFGEGSWLTVV.

The rearrangement uses TRBV2 and TRBJ2-7; 13 positions match TRBD2. The CDR3 loop spans 13 amino acids. From germline, CDR1 is SNHLY and CDR2 FYNNEI. With V trimmed by 3 bases and J by 10 bases, 3 bases remained unmatched. CDR3 sequence: CASSDGTSGKQYF. The CDR3 DNA reads TGTGCCAGCAGTGACGGGACTAGCGGGAAACAGTACTTC. Together with reference TRBV2 and TRBJ2-7, the CDR3 gives the full variable domain: EPEVTQTPSHQVTQMGQEVILRCVPISNHLYFYWYRQILGQKVEFLVSFYNNEISEKSEIFDDQFSVERPDGSNFTLKIRSTKLEDSAMYFCASSDGTSGKQYFGPGTRLTVT.

The rearrangement joins TRBV7-6 to TRBJ2-7, with a tentative D call TRBD2 (6 bases). The CDR3 runs to 16 residues. The germline V and J ends were trimmed by 1 base and 0 bases, with 13 bases remaining between them. Per germline, CDR1 SGHVS and CDR2 FNYEAQ. The CDR3 DNA sequence: TGTGCCAGCAGCTTAGGGGCAGCGGGTAGCTCCTACGAGCAGTACTTC. Encoded protein: CASSLGAAGSSYEQYF.

The chain carries TRBV28 and TRBJ2-1; perhaps TRBD2 as D (6 bases). CDR1 MDHEN and CDR2 SYDVKM come from the germline V gene. Trimming took off 5 bases at V and 5 bases at J, with 13 bases between the two ends. The CDR3 totals 14 residues. The CDR3 loop reads CASSPYRLDNEQFF. Here the CDR3 DNA reads TGTGCCAGCAGTCCCTACAGACTAGACAATGAGCAGTTCTTC.

The CDR3 DNA is TGTGCCAGTAGTATAGCCCCAGGGGGGAGCAGGGAGACCCAGTACTTC. It specifies CASSIAPGGSRETQYF. This chain uses TRBV19 with TRBJ2-5; D may be TRBD1 (7 bases). Trimming stripped 1 base from V and 5 bases from J, with 17 bases between. Looked up from germline, CDR1 is LNHDA and CDR2 is SQIVND (reference sequence). The length of the CDR3 is 16 residues. Together with reference TRBV19 and TRBJ2-5, the CDR3 gives the full variable domain: DGGITQSPKYLFRKEGQNVTLSCEQNLNHDAMYWYRQDPGQGLRLIYYSQIVNDFQKGDIAEGYSVSREKKESFPLTVTSAQKNPTAFYLCASSIAPGGSRETQYFGPGTRLLVL.

The chain is built from TRBV6-6 and TRBJ2-1; D is undetermined. Per germline, CDR1 MNHNY and CDR2 SVGAGI (reference sequence). The CDR3 contains 14 residues. Trimming stripped 5 bases from V and 4 bases from J, with 12 bases between. The DNA of the CDR3 is TGTGCCAGCAGTCCTAGGCTAGGATACAATGAGCAGTTCTTC. Its translation is CASSPRLGYNEQFF.

The V call is TRBV10-1, the J call TRBJ2-5; D not certain. V gave up 5 bases and J gave up 7 bases, with 11 bases separating them. The V gene's germline CDR1 is WNHNN and CDR2 SYGVQD (reference sequence). The CDR3 has 12 amino acids. CDR3 DNA: TGCGCCAGCAGTACCGTACCCGGGACCCAGTACTTC. It yields the protein CASSTVPGTQYF.

The chain carries TRBV7-6 and TRBJ2-3; 14 positions agree with TRBD2. This CDR3 is built from 20 residues. The junction had 17 bases not matched to a gene; V was cut back by 5 bases and J by 4 bases. Looked up from germline, CDR1 is SGHVS and CDR2 is FNYEAQ. The CDR3 DNA sequence: TGTGCCAGCAGCCAGCCCGCTACGGGACTAGCGGGAGTGGAAGCAGATACGCAGTATTTT. This encodes CASSQPATGLAGVEADTQYF.

This sequence joins TRBV9 and TRBJ2-1; maybe TRBD2 (6 bases). Trimming pared 1 base from V and 6 bases from J, leaving 17 bases between. The germline gives CDR1 SGDLS, CDR2 YYNGEE. CDR3 size: 16 residues. CDR3 DNA: TGTGCCAGCAGCGTACACGGAGGGGTTCAGCGCAATGAGCAGTTCTTC. Protein: CASSVHGGVQRNEQFF.

The chain couples TRBV29-1 to TRBJ1-1, with a possible D match to TRBD1 (5 bases). Trimming cost V 4 bases and J 2 bases, with 14 bases left between them. This CDR3 has 14 amino acids. CDR1 is SQVTM, CDR2 ANQGSEA, per germline. The CDR3 spells CSVVVPGGNTEAFF. CDR3 DNA sequence: TGCAGCGTTGTAGTGCCGGGGGGAAACACTGAAGCTTTCTTT.

This sequence joins TRBV5-4 and TRBJ2-2; 9 bases align to TRBD1. The germline V gene has CDR1 SGHNT and CDR2 YYREEE (reference sequence). V dropped 3 bases and J dropped 13; count of bases not matched to a gene: 19. The CDR3 is 17 amino acids. The CDR3 region is CASSSRLTGQGRVGLFF. The DNA of the CDR3 is TGTGCCAGCAGCTCCCGACTGACGGGACAGGGACGGGTCGGGCTGTTTTTT.

This rearrangement joins TRBV18 to TRBJ1-5; 8 positions match TRBD1. Losses at the gene ends were 5 bases for V and 5 bases for J; bases not matched to a gene: 2. Looked up from germline, CDR1 is KGHSH and CDR2 is LQKENI. This CDR3 region has 13 residues. The CDR3 DNA is TGTGCCAGCTCAGGACAGGGAGATCAGCCCCAGCATTTT. Its translation is CASSGQGDQPQHF.

The chain is built from TRBV4-1 and TRBJ1-2; TRBD1 might be the D (5 bases). The CDR3 covers 16 residues. Germline V gene sequence: CDR1 MGHRA, CDR2 YSYEKL. V dropped 0 bases and J dropped 6 bases, with 17 bases sitting between them. The CDR3 nucleotides are TGCGCCAGCAGCCAAGATTTTAGGCCAGGGAACAATGGCTACACCTTC. This sequence encodes CASSQDFRPGNNGYTF.

The CDR3 spells CATSGLQGASYNEQFF. The DNA for the CDR3 is TGTGCCACCAGTGGCCTACAGGGGGCTTCCTACAATGAGCAGTTCTTC. The chain carries TRBV24-1 and TRBJ2-1, with 9 bases identical to TRBD1. The CDR3 is made up of 16 amino acids. In germline, CDR1 is KGHDR, CDR2 SFDVKD. V lost 5 bases, J lost 1 base, and 5 bases stayed unmatched.

V gene TRBV28 combines with J gene TRBJ1-5, with 7 bases aligning to TRBD1. Per the germline V gene, CDR1 is MDHEN and CDR2 is SYDVKM. The CDR3 is made up of 19 amino acids. Losses at the gene ends were 5 bases for V and 0 bases for J; bases not matched to a gene: 16. The CDR3 nucleotides are TGTGCCAGCAGTGAAACCGGGACAGCCTTAGGGGGTAGCAATCAGCCCCAGCATTTT. This encodes CASSETGTALGGSNQPQHF. The full variable domain, its missing parts supplied by reference TRBV28 and TRBJ1-5, is DVKVTQSSRYLVKRTGEKVFLECVQDMDHENMFWYRQDPGLGLRLIYFSYDVKMKEKGDIPEGYSVSREKKERFSLILESASTNQTSMYLCASSETGTALGGSNQPQHFGDGTRLSIL.

The chain is built from TRBV14 and TRBJ1-6, with a tentative D call TRBD1 (5 bases). CDR1 is SGHDN and CDR2 is FVKESK in the germline V gene. The CDR3 extends over 13 amino acids. The V gene lost 4 bases and the J gene lost 9 bases, with 10 bases spanning the gap. The CDR3 region is CASSLSDSSPLHF. The CDR3 DNA is TGTGCCAGCAGCCTCTCCGACAGTTCACCCCTCCACTTT.

This chain uses TRBV19 with TRBJ2-1; D not resolved. This CDR3 spans 16 amino acids. CDR1 and CDR2 (germline): LNHDA, SQIVND (reference sequence). V was trimmed by 3 bases and J by 2 bases, leaving 14 bases between them. CDR3 nucleotides: TGTGCCAGTAGTATGACTCCTCAAGCGCCCTACAATGAGCAGTTCTTC. Protein: CASSMTPQAPYNEQFF.